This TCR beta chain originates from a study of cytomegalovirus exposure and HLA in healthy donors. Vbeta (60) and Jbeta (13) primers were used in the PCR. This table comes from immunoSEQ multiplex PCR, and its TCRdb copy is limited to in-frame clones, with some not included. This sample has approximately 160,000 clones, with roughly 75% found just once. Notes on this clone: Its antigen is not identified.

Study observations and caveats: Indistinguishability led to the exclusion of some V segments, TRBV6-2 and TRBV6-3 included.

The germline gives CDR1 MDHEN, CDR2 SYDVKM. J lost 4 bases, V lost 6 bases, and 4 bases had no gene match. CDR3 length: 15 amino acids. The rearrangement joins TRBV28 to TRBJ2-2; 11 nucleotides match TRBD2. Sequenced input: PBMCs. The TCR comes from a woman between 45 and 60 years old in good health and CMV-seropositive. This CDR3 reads CASRIAGGGTGELFF. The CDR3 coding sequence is TGTGCCAGCAGAATAGCGGGAGGGGGCACCGGGGAGCTGTTTTTT.